Each of the 17 T cell receptor beta chains below was sequenced from the same sample in a study of tumor-infiltrating lymphocytes in primary liver carcinoma. The template, 500 ng total RNA, yielded TCR beta cDNA made with a constant-region primer. Nested multiplex PCR, run for three rounds with slightly modified ARM-PCR, yielded TCR beta libraries. Both of the initial two PCR rounds ran for around 10 cycles and employed TRBV1-TRBV30 forward primers alongside a C-beta reverse primer. TCRdb used MiXCR to reprocess the multiplex PCR reads, holding one entry per CDR3 protein. The sample comprises a few hundred thousand distinct CDR3 sequences, 45% to 70% of which are singletons, and over 15% rests with the top ten. It was unsorted whole blood that yielded blood RNA, and germline DNA was also extracted. Sequenced input: peripheral blood. These receptor sequences come from a young woman with primary liver carcinoma and hepatitis B virus infection.

This clonotype has a count of ten or more. The chain is built from TRBV4-1 and TRBJ2-1; the D is unclear. Trimming removed 2 bases from V and 7 bases from J, with 18 bases in between. CDR3 length: 16 residues. Germline lookup yields CDR1 MGHRA and CDR2 YSYEKL. The chain's CDR3 is CASSQWETGERNEQFF. As DNA, the CDR3 is TGCGCCAGCAGCCAATGGGAAACGGGTGAACGGAATGAGCAGTTCTTC.

Details on this clonotype: This may come from a read error, since a much larger clone is one base off. The CDR3 does not close with the conserved phenylalanine or tryptophan, likely indicating a read error. CDR3 nucleotides: TGCAGCGTTGAAAGGGGGGACAGGCCTTATACGCAGTATTAT. Protein product: CSVERGDRPYTQYY. The V gene is TRBV29-1, the J gene TRBJ2-3, with 8 bases fitting TRBD1. The CDR3 is 14 amino acids. CDR1 SQVTM and CDR2 ANQGSEA come from the germline V gene. After removal of 2 bases from V and 7 bases from J, the junction contained 8 bases not matched to a gene.

Remarks on this clonotype: A much larger clonotype is one base distant, so this may be a read error. The chain recombines TRBV4-3 with TRBJ1-2; D remains unclear. This CDR3 region has 15 residues. Germline values: CDR1 LGHNA, CDR2 YSLEER. V was clipped by 2 bases and J by 4 bases, with 14 bases between them. The CDR3 spells CASSQTLEALYGYTF. CDR3 bases: TGCGCCAGCAGCCAAACTCTGGAGGCCCTCTATGGCTACACCTTC.

Remarks on this clonotype: A junction boundary mismatches the germline segment, possibly from a read error. This chain joins TRBV12-5 and TRBJ2-7, with D perhaps given as TRBD1 or TRBD2 (5 bases each). There are 16 residues in the CDR3. The germline CDR1 and CDR2 sequences are LGHNT and FRNRAP. The DNA for the CDR3 is TGTACTAGTGGTTTGGTACCTAGGGGTTCTGCCTACGAGCAGTACTTC. Amino acid sequence: CTSGLVPRGSAYEQYF.

Concerning this clonotype: Being one base from a much bigger clone, this may be a read error. The chain joins TRBV12-3 or TRBV12-4 to TRBJ2-7; D might be TRBD2 (6 bases). The V and J ends lost 6 bases and 4 bases respectively, with 13 bases between them. The CDR3 runs to 13 residues. DNA of the CDR3: TGTGCCAGCAGCGTAGGGACTCTATACGAGCAGTACTTC. It yields the protein CASSVGTLYEQYF.

Comment on this clonotype: One base away lies a much larger clone, so this may be a sequencing read error. This sequence joins TRBV10-3 and TRBJ2-1; 9 positions agree with TRBD2. Germline CDR1 ENHRY, CDR2 SYGVKD. The CDR3 has 18 residues. The CDR3 reads CAPSSGTSFPSSYDEQFF. The CDR3 DNA is TGTGCCCCTTCATCCGGGACTAGCTTTCCGAGCTCCTACGATGAGCAGTTCTTC.

In its sample, this clonotype was seen a few times. The junction does not match germline at one end; this may be a read error. The CDR3 reads CASSQFEIAGAGEQYF. Here the CDR3 DNA reads TGTGCCAGCAGCCAATTCGAAATAGCGGGAGCGGGCGAGCAGTACTTC. This chain links TRBV4-1 with TRBJ2-7; TRBD2 aligns across 9 bases. CDR3 length equals 16 residues. The germline V gene encodes CDR1 MGHRA and CDR2 YSYEKL.

The J gene is TRBJ2-5, the V gene TRBV12-3 or TRBV12-4; D might be TRBD1 or TRBD2, each matching 6 bases. CDR3 length: 15 residues. The ends were cut back, 7 bases at V and 5 bases at J, with 20 bases in the middle. In DNA form, the CDR3 reads TGTGCCAGCATCGGAAGAACCCGGAGGGGGGAGACCCAGTACTTC. Amino acids: CASIGRTRRGETQYF.

This chain joins TRBV6-6 and TRBJ2-5; D is unclear. Per germline, CDR1 MNHNY and CDR2 SVGAGI (reference sequence). Trimming removed 5 bases at V and 1 base at J, with 11 bases between. The CDR3 length is 14 residues. The CDR3 spells CASSQRTGQETQYF. The DNA of the CDR3 is TGTGCCAGCAGTCAACGTACGGGCCAAGAGACCCAGTACTTC.

Points on this clonotype: Germline is not matched at one junction end, which may reflect a read error. This chain connects TRBV5-1 to TRBJ2-7; D unclear. The CDR3 covers 15 residues. In germline, CDR1 is SGHRS, CDR2 YFSETQ. The chain's CDR3 is CAGSEGAGPTYEQYF. The DNA of the CDR3 is TGCGCCGGCAGCGAAGGAGCCGGACCGACCTACGAGCAGTACTTC.

A remark on this clonotype: Possible read error: a much larger clone is one base away. This rearrangement joins TRBV6-2 or TRBV6-3 to TRBJ2-5; TRBD1 might be the D (6 bases). CDR3 length: 15 amino acids. The germline V and J ends were trimmed by 4 bases and 4 bases, with 16 bases remaining between them. The germline gives CDR1 MNHEY, CDR2 SVGEGT. The CDR3 DNA sequence: TGTGCCAGCAGTTCCGGACAGCGCTCTCGAGAGACCCAGTACTTC. It is translated as CASSSGQRSRETQYF.

Remarks on this clonotype: This may come from a read error, since a much larger clone is one base off. This sequence joins TRBV12-3 or TRBV12-4 and TRBJ2-7; D gene unclear. This CDR3 is 13 amino acids long. Here the CDR3 reads CASSFKVSYVQYF. The CDR3 nucleotides are TGTGCCAGCAGTTTCAAGGTATCCTACGTGCAGTACTTC.

This clonotype showed up just a few times. The chain links TRBV10-3 to TRBJ2-7; D might be TRBD1 (6 bases). The CDR3 is made up of 14 amino acids. Germline-derived CDR1 and CDR2 are ENHRY and SYGVKD. V lost 2 bases to trimming and J lost 2 bases, with 10 bases between them. The CDR3 sequence: CAISEEGVTYEQYF. In nucleotides, the CDR3 is TGTGCCATCAGTGAGGAGGGGGTCACCTACGAGCAGTACTTC.

This clonotype was counted once. The junction and the germline gene differ at one end; a read error may be behind it. The chain couples TRBV4-3 to TRBJ1-6; no firm D call. The CDR3 contains 16 residues. CDR1 LGHNA and CDR2 YSLEER come from the germline V gene. Here the CDR3 reads CVSSQAQTVDNSPLHF. CDR3 nucleotides: TGCGTCAGTAGCCAAGCTCAAACCGTCGATAATTCACCACTCCACTTT.

Details on this clonotype: This clone may be a read error of a much larger clone one base away. The conserved closing phenylalanine or tryptophan is absent in this CDR3, likely reflecting a read error. DNA of the CDR3: TGTGCCAGCAGCAAACTGACACGGCCTGAAGCTTTCCTT. Protein sequence: CASSKLTRPEAFL. The chain employs TRBV12-3 or TRBV12-4 and TRBJ1-1; D not resolved. This CDR3 contains 13 residues. V lost 6 bases, J lost 6 bases, and 14 bases lay in between.

This chain connects TRBV12-3 or TRBV12-4 to TRBJ2-5, with 7 bases that match TRBD2. There are 14 residues in the CDR3. The V segment lost 5 bases and the J segment 5 bases; nucleotides outside the gene matches: 8. The CDR3 DNA reads TGTGCCAGCAGTGCCCGGACTAGTCGCGAGACCCAGTACTTC. Its protein is CASSARTSRETQYF.

This clonotype occurred many times. The V and J genes are TRBV5-6 and TRBJ2-1, with TRBD2 as a possible D gene (5 bases). This CDR3 contains 13 residues. Germline V gene data show CDR1 as SGHDT and CDR2 as YYEEEE. V lost 4 bases, J lost 10 bases, and 15 bases lay in between. The CDR3 nucleotides read TGTGCCAGCAGCCTCCGGTTCAGACTAGAGCAGTTCTTC. This gives the protein CASSLRFRLEQFF.